Sequencing of this T cell receptor (beta chain) was carried out in a study of T-cell reconstitution after alpha-beta-depleted transplantation in children. Unique molecular identifiers were used in preparing the TCRbeta library. TCRdb itself ran the PCR reads through MiXCR, one entry per CDR3 protein. The table has 450,000 to 600,000 distinct CDR3 sequences, around a third seen once. This clonotype was seen a few times. V was pared by 5 bases and J by 9 bases, with 7 bases of the junction left unmatched. Germline CDR1 and CDR2: MNHEY and SVGEGT. The CDR3 is made up of 16 amino acids. This clonotype was sampled from a human donor who donated a stem cell graft to a child with aplastic anemia. The sample was PBMCs from the stem cell graft donor, taken from the stem cell graft. This chain uses TRBV6-2 or TRBV6-3 with TRBJ2-1; 16 bases align to TRBD2. The CDR3: CASSALGLAGGSEQFF. Written as DNA, the CDR3 is TGTGCCAGCAGTGCTCTGGGACTAGCGGGAGGGAGTGAGCAGTTCTTC.